This T cell receptor (beta chain) was recorded in a study of T-cell memory formation after mild COVID-19 (dated by TCRdb to about 2021). For context, the study as a whole: TCR sequence clusters from the two donors were largely donor specific. Longitudinal TCRalpha and TCRbeta repertoire sequencing tracked T-cell clones expanding and contracting after mild COVID-19 in a couple of donors. Two young, previously healthy adult volunteers made up the cohort, one male and one female. What the authors observed across the whole study: SARS-CoV-2 specificity of the second-wave clones peaking on day 37 was not confirmed. Clones contracting from day 15 to 85 had balanced CD4/CD8 phenotypes, while a second wave expanding from day 15 to 37 was biased towards CD4+. Only two mild cases were covered in the study, and larger cohorts including severe cases with pre-infection samples were considered necessary. The detection of some responding clones in pre-infection memory suggests that pre-existing cross-reactive memory T cells joined the SARS-CoV-2 response. Contracting CD4+ clones were found mainly in CM and EM memory subsets, while CD8+ clones were enriched in EMRA.

The CDR3 numbers 15 residues from cysteine through phenylalanine. The retained sequence is limited to the CDR3, 45 bases, with the frame set at the first base. Via the germline V gene, CDR1 is SGHTA and CDR2 FQGNSA. V loses 3 bases at its end and J loses 10 bases; junction bases beyond the gene matches: 8. The instrument was an Illumina NovaSeq 6000. cDNA libraries for TCRalpha and TCRbeta were prepared by 5'RACE using constant-segment primers, with sample barcodes and unique molecular identifiers added. RNA was extracted from every sample with Trizol reagent. Amplification of the libraries took two PCR steps, and the second step added a second sample barcode plus Illumina TruSeq adapters. Sequencing of the libraries was done on an Illumina NovaSeq, producing 2 x 150 bp paired-end reads. As for how the authors treated the data: With migec v1.2.7, reads were demultiplexed and then collapsed into UMI-guided consensus sequences. Using mixcr v2.1.11, UMI consensuses were aligned to TRA and TRB V and J templates and then assembled into clonotypes. Expanded or contracted clonotypes were those called significant by both edgeR and NoisET, with noise models trained on biological replicates. For edgeR calls, a false discovery rate-adjusted p below 0.01 and a log2 fold-change threshold of 1 were applied. As an exploratory analysis of dynamics, PCA with hierarchical clustering was applied to max-normalized trajectories of the 1000 most abundant clonotypes. Separately sequenced CD4+ and CD8+ repertoires were used to assign the CD4 or CD8 phenotype of responding clones. In TCRdb, the public reads were trimmed at Q25 with fastp and aligned with MiXCR, with productive beta chains retained. Each record represents a unique CDR3 protein, reported with the most common genes and DNA among its rows. The V and J calls here are based on TCRdb, not the publication. Across this sample there are around 65,000 distinct CDR3 sequences, with about 9.4% seen only once. The ten largest clones capture 1.1% of the sample.

Worth noting for this clonotype: Its antigen remains undetermined. Per-base quality was not reported, and no clone a single base away is much larger than it.

Ficoll-Paque density gradient centrifugation was the method used to isolate PBMCs. The sequence joins TRBV7-2 to TRBJ2-1; TRBD2 agrees with 11 junctional bases. The sequence was obtained from a man aged 18 to 30 who had mild COVID-19 (a few samples of this study predate the infection). The sample titles of this study are shuffled in the database, so cell type and time point are left out; the donor was told from shared clones. Sequenced: PBMCs or a T cell subset sorted from them (not recorded which). Read as DNA, the sequence is TGTGCCAGCAGCTTTAGCGGGGGGGGCCCACGGGAGCAGTTCTTC. It is translated as CASSFSGGGPREQFF. The full variable domain, with segments outside the CDR3 supplied by the reference TRBV7-2 and TRBJ2-1 proteins, appears as GAGVSQSPSNKVTEKGKDVELRCDPISGHTALYWYRQSLGQGLEFLIYFQGNSAPDKSGLPSDRFSAERTGGSVSTLTIQRTQQEDSAVYLCASSFSGGGPREQFFGPGTRLTVL.